A single sample is the source of the 31 T cell receptor beta chains below, sequenced in a study of T cells in tuberculosis (dated by TCRdb to 2016 to 2018). Libraries were constructed by the immunoSEQ multiplex PCR assay. What TCRdb holds here is the immuneACCESS table cut down to in-frame rearrangements. Part of the clones is not present; checked against another copy, under half of the missing clones reflect an unresolved V gene, and the others are unexplained. The sample table shows more than 40,000 clones, and around 94% are seen once. The ten largest make up about 2% of the sample. The sequencing input was PBMCs. The source of these receptors is a donor between 5 and 29 years old with latent tuberculosis or without tuberculosis infection. Some clones in this sample may be carry-over from other donors' samples.

The J gene is TRBJ1-1, the V gene TRBV29-1; D is unclear. The CDR3 spans 10 residues. The germline gives CDR1 SQVTM, CDR2 ANQGSEA. V was cut by 5 bases and J by 5 bases, with 6 bases left in between. CDR3 sequence reads: CSVIRTEAFF. CDR3 nucleotide sequence: TGCAGCGTTATCCGGACTGAAGCTTTCTTT.

The chain is built from TRBV27 and TRBJ1-2; 7 bases are shared with TRBD1. The CDR3 is 14 residues long. Trimming cost V 2 bases and J 4 bases; bases outside gene matches: 4. Germline values: CDR1 MNHEY, CDR2 SMNVEV (reference sequence). The CDR3 DNA follows: TGTGCCAGCAGTTTAGACAGGGCAGGCTATGGCTACACCTTC. Its translation is CASSLDRAGYGYTF.

The V gene is TRBV6-5, the J gene TRBJ2-2; 8 bases align to TRBD1. J gave up 3 bases and V 8 bases, and 8 bases lay outside the gene matches. The CDR3 totals 15 residues. From germline, CDR1 is MNHEY and CDR2 SVGAGI. The CDR3 loop is CASGKQGAYTGELFF. CDR3 nucleotide sequence: TGTGCCAGCGGCAAGCAGGGGGCGTACACCGGGGAGCTGTTTTTT.

The genes are TRBV27 and TRBJ2-3, with D possibly TRBD1 on 6 matching bases. This CDR3 has 18 amino acids. The V gene lost 6 bases and the J gene lost 2 bases, with 24 bases spanning the gap. In germline, CDR1 is MNHEY, CDR2 SMNVEV (reference sequence). The CDR3: CASRNRATVTQYTDTQYF. The CDR3 bases are TGTGCCAGCAGAAACAGGGCAACTGTGACCCAATACACAGATACGCAGTATTTT.

The chain has TRBV6-4 and TRBJ1-1; D gene ambiguous. From germline, CDR1 is MRHNA and CDR2 SNTAGT. The CDR3 is 14 amino acids. V was cut by 3 bases and J by 4 bases, with 12 bases left in between. CDR3 amino acids: CASSESFESTEAFF. CDR3 sequence (DNA): TGTGCCAGCAGTGAGAGCTTCGAGTCCACTGAAGCTTTCTTT.

This clone appeared a single time. J is TRBJ1-2 and V is TRBV7-2; 7 positions match TRBD1. This CDR3 has 14 amino acids. The V gene end was trimmed by 5 bases and the J gene end by 4 bases; junction bases not matched to a gene: 7. The V gene's germline CDR1 is SGHTA and CDR2 FQGNSA. The CDR3 DNA follows: TGTGCCAGCAGCCCCCGGGACAGTTCCTATGGCTACACCTTC. Its protein product is CASSPRDSSYGYTF. Combining the CDR3 with reference TRBV7-2 and TRBJ1-2 gives the whole variable domain GAGVSQSPSNKVTEKGKDVELRCDPISGHTALYWYRQSLGQGLEFLIYFQGNSAPDKSGLPSDRFSAERTGGSVSTLTIQRTQQEDSAVYLCASSPRDSSYGYTFGSGTRLTVV.

The chain links TRBV7-2 to TRBJ1-5, with a tentative D call TRBD1 (6 bases). Trimming pared 3 bases from V and 5 bases from J, leaving 8 bases between. The CDR3 has 13 residues. Germline V gene lookup returns CDR1 SGHTA and CDR2 FQGNSA. CDR3 region: CASSFHRDQPQHF. CDR3 bases: TGTGCCAGCAGCTTCCACAGGGATCAGCCCCAGCATTTT. Filled out from reference TRBV7-2 and TRBJ1-5, the complete variable domain reads GAGVSQSPSNKVTEKGKDVELRCDPISGHTALYWYRQSLGQGLEFLIYFQGNSAPDKSGLPSDRFSAERTGGSVSTLTIQRTQQEDSAVYLCASSFHRDQPQHFGDGTRLSIL.

The J gene is TRBJ1-5, the V gene TRBV19; TRBD1 might be the D (6 bases). This CDR3 is 14 amino acids long. Between the trimmed V and J ends, which lost 3 bases and 6 bases, there was a span of 12 bases. CDR1 LNHDA and CDR2 SQIVND come from the germline V gene (reference sequence). The CDR3 reads CASSIREGGQPQHF. The CDR3 coding sequence is TGTGCCAGTAGTATTCGGGAGGGGGGTCAGCCCCAGCATTTT.

A single count supports this clone. This chain links TRBV29-1 with TRBJ1-3; D is unclear. V lost 6 bases to trimming and J lost 0 bases, with 12 bases between them. Per germline, CDR1 SQVTM and CDR2 ANQGSEA. The CDR3 sequence is 14 residues long. Here the CDR3 reads CSVGLLSSGNTIYF. CDR3 DNA: TGCAGCGTAGGACTCCTGAGCTCTGGAAACACCATATATTTT. Drawing the rest from reference TRBV29-1 and TRBJ1-3, the complete variable domain is SAVISQKPSRDICQRGTSLTIQCQVDSQVTMMFWYRQQPGQSLTLIATANQGSEATYESGFVIDKFPISRPNLTFSTLTVSNMSPEDSSIYLCSVGLLSSGNTIYFGEGSWLTVV.

The rearrangement links TRBV4-2 to TRBJ2-5; D might be TRBD2 (6 bases). Germline-derived CDR1 and CDR2 are LGHNA and YNFKEQ. The CDR3 has 16 amino acids. Deletions cut 0 bases from V and 5 bases from J, with 16 bases between. The CDR3: CASSQERVAVEETQYF. CDR3 bases: TGTGCCAGCAGCCAAGAGAGGGTAGCGGTAGAGGAGACCCAGTACTTC.

The chain uses TRBV28 and TRBJ2-6; 10 nucleotides align to TRBD1. Germline V gene data show CDR1 as MDHEN and CDR2 as SYDVKM. With V trimmed by 7 bases and J by 0 bases, 9 bases remained unmatched. This CDR3 contains 18 residues. The CDR3 reads CASTSWGQGSSGANVLTF. DNA for the CDR3: TGTGCCAGCACCTCCTGGGGACAGGGGAGCTCTGGGGCCAACGTCCTGACTTTC.

The sample holds a few counts of this clone. The rearrangement uses TRBV11-2 and TRBJ2-7, with TRBD1 identical over 7 bases. The V segment lost 3 bases and the J segment 4 bases; nucleotides outside the gene matches: 9. The CDR3 length is 15 residues. CDR1 is SGHAT and CDR2 is FQNNGV in the germline V gene. The CDR3: CASSFDLDRAYEQYF. The CDR3 bases are TGTGCCAGCAGCTTTGACCTCGACAGGGCTTACGAGCAGTACTTC.

The gene calls are TRBV25-1 and TRBJ2-1; 10 nucleotides match TRBD1. The CDR3 runs 16 residues. V gave up 3 bases and J gave up 6 bases; unmatched junction bases: 8. In germline, CDR1 is MGHDK, CDR2 SYGVNS. Here the CDR3 reads CASSDISTGGPNEQFF. DNA for the CDR3: TGTGCCAGCAGTGACATCTCGACAGGGGGCCCCAATGAGCAGTTCTTC.

This rearrangement joins TRBV15 to TRBJ1-5; 7 bases agree with TRBD1. The CDR3 covers 14 residues. Germline CDR1 is LNHNV and CDR2 is YYDKDF (reference sequence). V lost 4 bases to trimming and J lost 3 bases; unmatched junction nucleotides: 3. The CDR3 protein is CATSKGQPNQPQHF. The CDR3 DNA is TGTGCCACCAGCAAGGGACAGCCCAATCAGCCCCAGCATTTT.

The chain links TRBV28 to TRBJ1-2; D may be TRBD1 (5 bases). The germline CDR1 and CDR2 sequences are MDHEN and SYDVKM. The CDR3 has 15 residues. The V and J ends lost 6 bases and 4 bases respectively, with 18 bases between them. The CDR3 here is CASRSGGLMTYGYTF. The CDR3 nucleotides read TGTGCCAGCAGGTCCGGGGGACTCATGACCTATGGCTACACCTTC.

This rearrangement joins TRBV28 to TRBJ2-3; TRBD1 agrees at 8 bases. The CDR3 has 15 residues. The J segment lost 5 bases and the V segment lost 5 bases, leaving 9 bases of the junction unmatched. Germline V lookup: CDR1 MDHEN, CDR2 SYDVKM. The CDR3 DNA follows: TGTGCCAGCAGTCTCTCGGACAGGGATGGAGATACGCAGTATTTT. Encoded protein: CASSLSDRDGDTQYF.

V gene TRBV6-5 combines with J gene TRBJ1-1, with D unresolved. Germline lookup yields CDR1 MNHEY and CDR2 SVGAGI. V was cut by 6 bases and J by 2 bases, with 7 bases left in between. The CDR3 loop spans 12 amino acids. CDR3: CASSRGNTEAFF. CDR3 in DNA: TGTGCCAGCAGCCGGGGAAACACTGAAGCTTTCTTT.

The chain combines TRBV4-3 with TRBJ2-6, with 7 nucleotides matching TRBD2. The germline V gene has CDR1 LGHNA and CDR2 YSLEER. The CDR3 is made up of 16 amino acids. The ends lost 0 bases at V and 5 bases at J; junction bases unmatched: 4. For the CDR3, the DNA is TGCGCCAGCAGCCAAGAAAGGGAGGGAAGGGCCAACGTCCTGACTTTC. This translates into CASSQEREGRANVLTF.

The gene calls are TRBV6-1 and TRBJ1-5; a possible D gene is TRBD1 (6 bases). Trimming removed 6 bases at V and 0 bases at J, with 12 bases between. Germline V gene sequence: CDR1 MNHNS, CDR2 SASEGT. The CDR3 sequence is 15 residues long. CDR3 region: CASRQDSYSNQPQHF. For the CDR3, the DNA is TGTGCCAGCAGACAGGACAGTTATAGCAATCAGCCCCAGCATTTT.

This clone appeared once. This chain uses TRBV5-4 with TRBJ2-2, with 7 bases identical to TRBD1. V shed 4 bases and J 5 bases; nucleotides not matched to a gene: 8. The CDR3 is 15 residues long. Germline V gene lookup returns CDR1 SGHNT and CDR2 YYREEE (reference sequence). CDR3 in DNA: TGTGCCAGCAGCCCACGACAGGGTCAGACCGGGGAGCTGTTTTTT. This gives the protein CASSPRQGQTGELFF.

The CDR3 nucleotides are TGTGCCATCAGTGGGGGTCGGGGAACCTACGAGCAGTACTTC. It encodes CAISGGRGTYEQYF. The rearrangement joins TRBV10-3 to TRBJ2-7, with D possibly being TRBD2 (5 bases). The CDR3 sequence is 14 residues long. The germline V gene encodes CDR1 ENHRY and CDR2 SYGVKD. The germline V and J ends were trimmed by 4 bases and 2 bases, with 12 bases remaining between them.

This clone occurred a few times. The chain recombines TRBV4-3 with TRBJ1-4; the D is unclear. CDR1 is LGHNA and CDR2 is YSLEER in the germline V gene. Deletions cut 0 bases from V and 5 bases from J, with 10 bases between. This CDR3 contains 15 residues. The CDR3 sequence is CASSQDMRVNEKLFF. The CDR3 DNA reads as TGCGCCAGCAGCCAAGATATGAGAGTCAATGAAAAACTGTTTTTT.

The chain combines TRBV18 with TRBJ1-5; 9 bases are shared with TRBD1. Losses at the gene ends were 2 bases for V and 2 bases for J; bases not matched to a gene: 7. Germline V gene sequence: CDR1 KGHSH, CDR2 LQKENI. This CDR3 is 17 amino acids long. The CDR3 DNA reads as TGTGCCAGCTCACCAGCGAAGGACAGGGGTGGCAATCAGCCCCAGCATTTT. Translation: CASSPAKDRGGNQPQHF.

V and J are TRBV28 and TRBJ2-4; TRBD1 might be the D (5 bases). The CDR3 consists of 17 residues. The V gene's germline CDR1 is MDHEN and CDR2 SYDVKM. V was cut by 4 bases and J by 1 base, with 17 bases left in between. The CDR3 reads CASSSPTQVWAKNIQYF. As DNA, the CDR3 is TGTGCCAGCAGTTCCCCGACACAGGTCTGGGCCAAAAACATTCAGTACTTC.

The chain couples TRBV15 to TRBJ2-7, with 10 bases that match TRBD2. V was pared by 0 bases and J by 5 bases, with 4 bases of the junction left unmatched. The CDR3 has 15 residues. The germline V gene encodes CDR1 LNHNV and CDR2 YYDKDF (reference sequence). Written as DNA, the CDR3 is TGTGCCACCAGCAGAGAGGCTAGCGGGAGCCACGAGCAGTACTTC. It specifies CATSREASGSHEQYF.

The chain links TRBV5-1 to TRBJ2-1, with 10 bases that match TRBD2. Trimming took 1 base from V and 4 from J; bases not matched to a gene: 2. The germline gives CDR1 SGHRS, CDR2 YFSETQ. The CDR3 covers 15 residues. The CDR3 coding sequence is TGCGCCAGCAGCTTGACTAGCGGGACTTACAATGAGCAGTTCTTC. Amino acid sequence: CASSLTSGTYNEQFF.

The chain employs TRBV10-3 and TRBJ2-3; the D gene is possibly TRBD2 (6 bases). V gave up 8 bases and J gave up 0 bases, with 12 bases separating them. There are 14 residues in the CDR3. Germline V gives CDR1 ENHRY, CDR2 SYGVKD. The CDR3 protein is CAIGSGLSTDTQYF. CDR3 DNA sequence: TGTGCCATCGGTTCGGGACTCAGCACAGATACGCAGTATTTT.

This clone was detected once. The J gene is TRBJ2-2, the V gene TRBV6-1; perhaps TRBD2 as D (6 bases). CDR1 MNHNS and CDR2 SASEGT come from the germline V gene. Trimming shortened V by 8 bases and J by 1 base, and 14 bases separated the two germline ends. The CDR3 runs 15 residues. CDR3 nucleotides: TGTGCCAGCCGGGGGTGGAGTCAGAACACCGGGGAGCTGTTTTTT. Protein product: CASRGWSQNTGELFF.

The chain recombines TRBV6-6 with TRBJ1-4; 9 bases align to TRBD1. This CDR3 is built from 15 residues. V was clipped by 6 bases and J by 8 bases; unmatched bases: 10. Germline-derived CDR1 and CDR2 are MNHNY and SVGAGI (reference sequence). The CDR3 protein is CASSRRGQGREKLFF. The DNA of the CDR3 is TGTGCCAGCAGCCGCAGGGGACAGGGACGAGAAAAACTGTTTTTT.

The chain carries TRBV9 and TRBJ2-3; the match to TRBD2 covers 9 bases. CDR1 is SGDLS and CDR2 is YYNGEE in the germline V gene. With V trimmed by 0 bases and J by 2 bases, 4 bases remained unmatched. The CDR3 contains 16 residues. The CDR3 DNA reads TGTGCCAGCAGCGTAGGCCTAGCGGGGATCACAGATACGCAGTATTTT. Translating it yields CASSVGLAGITDTQYF.

The chain is built from TRBV28 and TRBJ1-2, with D hard to call. Trimming took 5 bases from V and 6 from J, leaving 25 bases between them. From germline, CDR1 is MDHEN and CDR2 SYDVKM. This CDR3 contains 17 residues. CDR3 in DNA: TGTGCCAGCAGTCCCCCGGGTCCCCCAGCATTAAGCCATGGCTACACCTTC. This sequence encodes CASSPPGPPALSHGYTF.